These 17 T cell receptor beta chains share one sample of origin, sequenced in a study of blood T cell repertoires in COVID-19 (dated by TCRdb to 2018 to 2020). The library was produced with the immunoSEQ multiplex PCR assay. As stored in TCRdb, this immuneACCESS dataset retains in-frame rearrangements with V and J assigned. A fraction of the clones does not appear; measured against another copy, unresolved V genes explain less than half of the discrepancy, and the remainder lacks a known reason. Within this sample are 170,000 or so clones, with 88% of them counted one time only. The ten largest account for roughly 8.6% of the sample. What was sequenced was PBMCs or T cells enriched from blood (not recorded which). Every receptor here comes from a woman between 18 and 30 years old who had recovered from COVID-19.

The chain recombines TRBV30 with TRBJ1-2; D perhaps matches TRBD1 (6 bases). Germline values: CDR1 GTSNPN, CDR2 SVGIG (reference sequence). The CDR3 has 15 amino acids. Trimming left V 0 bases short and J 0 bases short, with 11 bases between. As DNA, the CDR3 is TGTGCCTGGAGTGTACGACGGGACACTAACTATGGCTACACCTTC. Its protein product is CAWSVRRDTNYGYTF.

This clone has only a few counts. In DNA form, the CDR3 reads TGCGCCAGCAGCCAAGAGGCTTTCCGGGGCGCGGGGGGAAACACCATATATTTT. It yields the protein CASSQEAFRGAGGNTIYF. This chain links TRBV4-1 with TRBJ1-3, with a possible D match to TRBD1 (5 bases). V dropped 0 bases and J dropped 4 bases, with 19 bases sitting between them. The CDR3 contains 18 residues. Germline loops: CDR1 MGHRA, CDR2 YSYEKL.

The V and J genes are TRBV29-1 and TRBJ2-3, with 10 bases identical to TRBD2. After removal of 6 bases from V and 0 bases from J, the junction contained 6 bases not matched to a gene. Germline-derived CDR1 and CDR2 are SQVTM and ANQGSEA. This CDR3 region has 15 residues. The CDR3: CSVPGTSDSTDTQYF. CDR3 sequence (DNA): TGCAGCGTACCCGGGACTAGCGATAGCACAGATACGCAGTATTTT.

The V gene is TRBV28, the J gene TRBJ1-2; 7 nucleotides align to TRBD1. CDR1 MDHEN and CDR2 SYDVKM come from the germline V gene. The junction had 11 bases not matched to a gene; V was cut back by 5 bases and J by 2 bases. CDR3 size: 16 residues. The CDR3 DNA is TGTGCCAGCAGTCTATCGTGGAGGGGGCCGAACTATGGCTACACCTTC. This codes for CASSLSWRGPNYGYTF.

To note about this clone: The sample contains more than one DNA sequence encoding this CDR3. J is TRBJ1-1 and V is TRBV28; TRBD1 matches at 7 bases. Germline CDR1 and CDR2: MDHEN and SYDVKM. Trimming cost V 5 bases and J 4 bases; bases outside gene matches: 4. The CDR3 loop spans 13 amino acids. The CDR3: CASSLQGSTEAFF. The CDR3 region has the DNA TGTGCCAGCAGTCTACAGGGGAGCACTGAAGCTTTCTTT.

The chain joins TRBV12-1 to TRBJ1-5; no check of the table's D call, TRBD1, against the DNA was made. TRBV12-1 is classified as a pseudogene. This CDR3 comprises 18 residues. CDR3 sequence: CASSWRTGGGRLNQPQHF. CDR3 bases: TGTGCCAGCAGCTGGAGGACAGGGGGCGGGAGACTCAATCAGCCCCAGCATTTT.

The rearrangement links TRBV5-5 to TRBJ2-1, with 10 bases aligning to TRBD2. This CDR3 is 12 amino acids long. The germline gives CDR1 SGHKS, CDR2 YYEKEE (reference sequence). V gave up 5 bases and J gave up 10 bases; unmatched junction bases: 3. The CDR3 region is CASSGLAEEQFF. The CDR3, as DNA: TGTGCCAGCAGTGGACTAGCGGAAGAGCAGTTCTTC. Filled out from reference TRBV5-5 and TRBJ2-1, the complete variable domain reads DAGVTQSPTHLIKTRGQQVTLRCSPISGHKSVSWYQQVLGQGPQFIFQYYEKEERGRGNFPDRFSARQFPNYSSELNVNALLLGDSALYLCASSGLAEEQFFGPGTRLTVL.

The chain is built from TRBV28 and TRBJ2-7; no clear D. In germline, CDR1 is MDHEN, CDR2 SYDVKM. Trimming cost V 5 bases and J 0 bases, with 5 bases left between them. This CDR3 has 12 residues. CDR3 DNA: TGTGCCAGCAGTCCCCGCTCCTACGAGCAGTACTTC. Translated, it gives CASSPRSYEQYF. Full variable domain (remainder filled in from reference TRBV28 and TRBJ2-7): DVKVTQSSRYLVKRTGEKVFLECVQDMDHENMFWYRQDPGLGLRLIYFSYDVKMKEKGDIPEGYSVSREKKERFSLILESASTNQTSMYLCASSPRSYEQYFGPGTRLTVT.

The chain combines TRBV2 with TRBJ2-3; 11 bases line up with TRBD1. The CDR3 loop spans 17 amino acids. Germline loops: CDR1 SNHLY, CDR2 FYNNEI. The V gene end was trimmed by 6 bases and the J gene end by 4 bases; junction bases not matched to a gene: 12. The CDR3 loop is CASRVAGTGGPPDTQYF. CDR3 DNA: TGTGCCAGCAGGGTCGCGGGGACAGGGGGGCCCCCAGATACGCAGTATTTT.

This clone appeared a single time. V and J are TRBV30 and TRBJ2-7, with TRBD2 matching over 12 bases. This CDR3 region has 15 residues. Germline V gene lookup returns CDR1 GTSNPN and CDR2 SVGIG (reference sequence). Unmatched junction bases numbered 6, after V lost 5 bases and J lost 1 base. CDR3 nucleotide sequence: TGTGCCTGGGGACTAGCGGGATACACTTCCTACGAGCAGTACTTC. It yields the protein CAWGLAGYTSYEQYF.

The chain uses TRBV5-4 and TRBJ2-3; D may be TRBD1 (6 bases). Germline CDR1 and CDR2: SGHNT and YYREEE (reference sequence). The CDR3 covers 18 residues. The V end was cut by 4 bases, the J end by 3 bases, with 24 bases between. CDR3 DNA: TGTGCCAGCAGCCACGGCTTATACAGGGAATGGCGGACAGATACGCAGTATTTT. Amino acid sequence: CASSHGLYREWRTDTQYF.

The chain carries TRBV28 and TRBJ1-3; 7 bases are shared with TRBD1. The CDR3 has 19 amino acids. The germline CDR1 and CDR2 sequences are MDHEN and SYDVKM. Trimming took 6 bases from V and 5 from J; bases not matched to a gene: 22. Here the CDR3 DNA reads TGTGCCAGCAGGTTGGACCCGGGACAGACAAATTCAGGACGAAACACCATATATTTT. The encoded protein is CASRLDPGQTNSGRNTIYF.

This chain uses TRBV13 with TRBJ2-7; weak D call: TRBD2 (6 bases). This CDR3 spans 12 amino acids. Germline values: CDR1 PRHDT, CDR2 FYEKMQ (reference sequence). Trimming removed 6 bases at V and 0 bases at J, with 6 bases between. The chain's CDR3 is CASRGGSYEQYF. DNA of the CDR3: TGTGCCAGCAGGGGGGGCTCCTACGAGCAGTACTTC.

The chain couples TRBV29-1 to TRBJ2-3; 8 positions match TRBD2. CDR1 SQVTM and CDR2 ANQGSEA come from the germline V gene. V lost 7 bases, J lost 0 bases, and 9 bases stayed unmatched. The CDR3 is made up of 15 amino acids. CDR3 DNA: TGCAGCGACGGACCGGGGGGGGCAAGCACAGATACGCAGTATTTT. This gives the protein CSDGPGGASTDTQYF.

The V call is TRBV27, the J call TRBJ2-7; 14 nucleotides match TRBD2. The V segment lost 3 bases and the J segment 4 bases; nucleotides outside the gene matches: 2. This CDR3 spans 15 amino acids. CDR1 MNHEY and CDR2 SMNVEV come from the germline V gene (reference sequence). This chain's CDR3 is CASSLTSGRAYEQYF. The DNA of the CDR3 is TGTGCCAGCAGTTTGACTAGCGGGAGGGCTTACGAGCAGTACTTC.

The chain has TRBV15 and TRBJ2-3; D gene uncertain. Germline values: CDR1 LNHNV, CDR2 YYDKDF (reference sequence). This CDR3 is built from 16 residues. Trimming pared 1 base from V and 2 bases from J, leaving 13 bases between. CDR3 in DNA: TGTGCCACCAGCAGAGCGGAGACCCGGATCACAGATACGCAGTATTTT. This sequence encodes CATSRAETRITDTQYF.

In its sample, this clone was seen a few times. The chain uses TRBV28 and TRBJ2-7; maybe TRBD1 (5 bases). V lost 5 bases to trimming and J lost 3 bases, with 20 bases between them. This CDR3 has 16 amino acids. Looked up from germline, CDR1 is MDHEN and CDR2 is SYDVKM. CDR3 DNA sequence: TGTGCCAGCAGTCATCACAGGTTTCTAAGTTTCTACGAGCAGTACTTC. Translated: CASSHHRFLSFYEQYF.